This record concerns one TCR beta chain sequence. Its antigen remains unknown. Trimming took off 1 base at V and 2 bases at J, with 9 bases between the two ends. CDR3 length: 15 amino acids. Germline V CDR1 and CDR2: MNHNS, SASEGT. This record belongs to a study of OX40 agonist ivuxolimab in advanced cancers. Across the whole study: Melanoma, hepatocellular carcinoma, head and neck or renal cell cancer occurred in dose-escalation patients.

Only in-frame clones appear in the TCRdb table, and some are missing; sequencing was by immunoSEQ multiplex PCR. The sample carries tens of thousands of clones, 84% recorded once. Points from the study as a whole: The specificity for antigen of the expanded peripheral T cells was not determined. CD4+ T cells averaged fewer expanded clones than CD8+ T cells.

This sample comprised CD4+ or CD8+ T cells sorted from blood, obtained in a trial of the OX40 agonist ivuxolimab. The receptor was derived from an adult with an advanced solid tumor such as melanoma, head and neck, liver or kidney cancer. V is TRBV6-1 and J is TRBJ2-4, with D perhaps matching TRBD1 (5 bases). The CDR3 DNA follows: TGTGCCAGCAGTGAAGGGCGGACAACCAAAAACATTCAGTACTTC. As protein: CASSEGRTTKNIQYF.